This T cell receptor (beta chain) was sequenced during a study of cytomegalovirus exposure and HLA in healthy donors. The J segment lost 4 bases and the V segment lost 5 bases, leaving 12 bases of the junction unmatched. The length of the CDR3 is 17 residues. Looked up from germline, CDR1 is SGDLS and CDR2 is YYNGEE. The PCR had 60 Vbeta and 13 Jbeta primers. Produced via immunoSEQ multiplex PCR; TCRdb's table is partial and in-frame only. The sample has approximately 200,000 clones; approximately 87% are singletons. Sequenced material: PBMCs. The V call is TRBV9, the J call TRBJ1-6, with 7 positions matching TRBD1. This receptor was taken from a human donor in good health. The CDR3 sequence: CASSSKRGTDYNSPLHF. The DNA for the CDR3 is TGTGCCAGCAGTTCCAAGCGCGGGACAGATTATAATTCACCCCTCCACTTT.